What follows are 6 T cell receptor beta chains derived from one specimen sequenced in a study of cytomegalovirus exposure and HLA in healthy donors. PCR involved 60 Vbeta and 13 Jbeta primers. Profiled with immunoSEQ multiplex PCR; TCRdb holds only in-frame clones, not every one. The data contain approximately 93,000 clones, over 60% of them singletons. The sequenced sample was PBMCs. These TCRs come from a boy aged 10-17 years in good health and CMV-seropositive.

This chain joins TRBV30 and TRBJ1-1; 7 nucleotides match TRBD1. The CDR3 spans 13 residues. V lost 3 bases and J lost 3; bases outside the gene matches: 4. Germline CDR1 and CDR2: GTSNPN and SVGIG (reference sequence). The CDR3 DNA is TGTGCCTGGAGGACAGGGTGGGACACTGAAGCTTTCTTT. Protein sequence: CAWRTGWDTEAFF. The complete variable domain, with remaining parts taken from reference TRBV30 and TRBJ1-1, reads SQTIHQWPATLVQPVGSPLSLECTVEGTSNPNLYWYRQAAGRGLQLLFYSVGIGQISSEVPQNLSASRPQDRQFILSSKKLLLSDSGFYLCAWRTGWDTEAFFGQGTRLTVV.

The rearrangement joins TRBV5-1 to TRBJ1-2; 7 bases fit TRBD1. The CDR3 length is 15 residues. Germline CDR1 is SGHRS and CDR2 is YFSETQ. V was clipped by 7 bases and J by 4 bases; unmatched bases: 13. Here the CDR3 DNA reads TGCGCCAGCCGTGGTTTCAACAGGGGACCCTATGGCTACACCTTC. This gives the protein CASRGFNRGPYGYTF.

The chain uses TRBV4-2 and TRBJ2-1; D is unclear. This CDR3 is 14 amino acids long. Per the germline V gene, CDR1 is LGHNA and CDR2 is YNFKEQ. Trimming shortened V by 0 bases and J by 6 bases, and 9 bases separated the two germline ends. The CDR3 sequence: CASSQEQYGNEQFF. DNA for the CDR3: TGTGCCAGCAGCCAAGAACAGTACGGCAATGAGCAGTTCTTC.

In this sample, this clone turned up a few times. The DNA for the CDR3 is TGTGCCAGCAGAGTACAGGGAAGCAATCAGCCCCAGCATTTT. Its protein product is CASRVQGSNQPQHF. J is TRBJ1-5 and V is TRBV6-1, with D possibly being TRBD1 (6 bases). CDR3 size: 14 residues. Trimming removed 6 bases from V and 1 base from J, with 10 bases in between. Germline V gene sequence: CDR1 MNHNS, CDR2 SASEGT.

The chain employs TRBV25-1 and TRBJ1-1; D is uncertain. The V and J ends lost 7 bases and 5 bases respectively, with 8 bases between them. This CDR3 is built from 11 residues. Germline lookup yields CDR1 MGHDK and CDR2 SYGVNS. This CDR3 is CASTVLTEAFF. CDR3 DNA: TGTGCCAGCACAGTTTTGACTGAAGCTTTCTTT.

This clone appeared once. For the CDR3, the DNA is TGTGGGCTCGGAGCTAACTATGGCTACACCTTC. Translated: CGLGANYGYTF. This sequence joins TRBV30 and TRBJ1-2; D remains ambiguous. The CDR3 consists of 11 residues. CDR1 and CDR2 from the germline V gene are GTSNPN and SVGIG (reference sequence).